This T cell receptor beta chain was obtained from a study of spatial heterogeneity in lung cancer. Study background: The cohort: around 79 early-stage, untreated non-small cell lung cancer patients. There were consistently more beta-chain sequences detected than alpha-chain sequences.

At least ten counts were recorded for this clonotype. TCRdb itself ran the 5' RACE reads through MiXCR, one entry per CDR3 protein. The sample shows 30,000 to 40,000 distinct CDR3 sequences, about 7.9% of them seen only once. This CDR3 is 14 amino acids long. Germline V gene lookup returns CDR1 SQVTM and CDR2 ANQGSEA. V lost 5 bases and J lost 4, with 18 bases in between. Time point in this sample: blood at routine non-recurrence follow-up after resection. The study sequenced unsorted whole RNA from tumor, nontumor lung or frozen PBMC. This receptor was identified in a male donor with early-stage non-small cell lung cancer. The specimen comprised PBMCs, sampled at follow-up. The chain recombines TRBV29-1 with TRBJ2-7, with D uncertain. The chain's CDR3 is CSVSVSQVLYEQYF. DNA of the CDR3: TGCAGCGTTTCGGTGAGTCAGGTCCTATACGAGCAGTACTTC.